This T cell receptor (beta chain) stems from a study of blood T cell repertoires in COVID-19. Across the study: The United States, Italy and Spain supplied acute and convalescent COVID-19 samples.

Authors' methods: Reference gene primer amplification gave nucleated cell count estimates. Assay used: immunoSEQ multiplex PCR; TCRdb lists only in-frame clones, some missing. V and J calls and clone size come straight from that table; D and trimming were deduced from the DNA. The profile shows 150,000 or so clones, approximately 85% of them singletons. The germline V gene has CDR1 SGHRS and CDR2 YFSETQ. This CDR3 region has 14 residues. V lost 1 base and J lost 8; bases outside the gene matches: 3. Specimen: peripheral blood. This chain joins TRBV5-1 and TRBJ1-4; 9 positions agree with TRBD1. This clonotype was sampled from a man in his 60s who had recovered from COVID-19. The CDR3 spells CASSLRGQGEKLFF. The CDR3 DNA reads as TGCGCCAGCAGCTTGCGTGGACAGGGGGAAAAACTGTTTTTT. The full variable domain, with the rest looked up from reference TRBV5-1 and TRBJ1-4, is KAGVTQTPRYLIKTRGQQVTLSCSPISGHRSVSWYQQTPGQGLQFLFEYFSETQRNKGNFPGRFSGRQFSNSRSEMNVSTLELGDSALYLCASSLRGQGEKLFFGSGTQLSVL.